Here is one T cell receptor beta chain with its context. This clonotype was counted at least ten times. Its antigen is currently not known. The record has no base qualities; no much larger clone is one base away. The data belong to a study of blood T cells in healthy people across ages (dated by TCRdb to 2015 to 2017). Broadly, across the study: In model experiments, template switching captured roughly one uniquely barcoded TCR beta cDNA molecule for every two T cells. To track age-related changes in TCR beta repertoire diversity, the study relied on deep sequencing normalized with unique cDNA molecular identifiers. Donors were grouped into four age groups: young (average approximately 16 years), middle-aged (roughly 37), aged (around 60) and long-lived (less than 85). To avoid experimental bias, donors of different ages were spread randomly across the sequencing lanes. Two additional independent replicas of 1 million unique cDNA reads from the same blood draw were analyzed for two donors (one aged 18 to 30 and one aged 80 or older).

The CDR3 numbers 14 residues from cysteine through phenylalanine. Just CDR3 DNA is preserved here, 42 bases in frame from base 1. CDR1 and CDR2, per the germline V gene, are SQVTM and ANQGSEA. V has 3 bases trimmed and J has 6 bases trimmed; junction bases matching no gene number 8. The library relied on 5' RACE. The instrument was an Illumina HiSeq 2500. The second PCR ran for roughly 6 to 11 cycles and used a J-beta primer mix along with a sample-barcoded 5' primer. Each TCR beta cDNA molecule received a unique molecular identifier from a template-switch 5' adaptor carrying 12 random nucleotides. Each sample yielded at least 2.5 million CDR3-containing paired-end reads. First-strand cDNA was synthesized from all RNA with the Mint cDNA synthesis kit, primed by a TRBC-specific oligonucleotide. Following uracil-DNA glycosylase treatment, all cDNA underwent a first 18-cycle PCR with the universal primers M1SS and BC2_uni_R. The paper's data handling went like this. For normalization, 1 million high-quality reads were randomly selected from each sample, with every read carrying a distinct molecular identifier. Instead of being binned into consensus sequences, reads that shared molecular identifiers were thrown out. MiTCR, with a Q25 quality threshold and the strictest error-elimination algorithm, was used for CDR3 identification, clonotype clustering and error correction. A nonparametric unseen species model with Euler transformation was used to estimate lower-bound total TCR beta diversity. The raw public reads went through TCRdb reprocessing: fastp at Q25, MiXCR clone calling, in-frame beta chains kept. Each CDR3 protein appears once, grouped with its most common genes and DNA. The V and J calls shown here were made by TCRdb, not taken from the authors' results. Within this sample are about 290,000 distinct CDR3 sequences, with roughly 26% of them counted one time only. Roughly 30% of the sample goes to the ten largest clones.

The paper as a whole reports these results and caveats: The percentage of naive T cells measured by flow cytometry correlated strongly with observed TCR beta diversity. Observed TCR beta diversity per million T cells fell roughly linearly with age, and a significant reduction was already apparent by age roughly 41. The long-lived group showed more naive CD4+ T cells, fewer expanded clones and increased TCR diversity than the aged group, suggesting age selection. Estimates of total diversity from one million sequenced T cells were regarded as lower bounds and underestimates. Donor CMV infection status was unknown, potentially confounding age-related changes in expanded clonotypes. Because profiling used bulk unsorted PBMCs, naive and antigen-experienced compartments could not be compared conclusively.

Donors were a few dozen systemically healthy Caucasian individuals from Russia aged roughly 6 to 90 years. Each donor gave approximately 9.3 milliliters of peripheral blood, collected into EDTA-treated Vacutainer tubes. Ficoll-Paque density-gradient centrifugation was used to isolate PBMCs, with at least 7 million per sample. Total RNA was extracted from PBMCs with Trizol reagent, with at least 6 micrograms obtained per sample. For every donor, flow cytometry on a PBMC aliquot measured the percentage of naive CD45RAhigh/CD27high T cells. The specimen was blood. The sequence joins TRBV29-1 to TRBJ2-1, with 7 middle bases fitting TRBD2. The receptor's source is a woman in her 70s in good health. The CDR3 region reads CSVEGGREINEQFF. The DNA sequence reads TGCAGCGTTGAGGGTGGGAGGGAAATCAATGAGCAGTTCTTC.